The 18 T cell receptor beta chains in this list originate from one sample, sequenced in a study of CD8 T cells in ankylosing spondylitis. TCRdb independently ran MiXCR on the 5' RACE reads; one entry per CDR3 protein. The sample consists of some 140,000 distinct CDR3 sequences, more than 5.5% of them appearing once. The specimen sequenced was blood, either unsorted or a sorted T cell fraction (not recorded which). Receptor source: a female donor with ankylosing spondylitis or in good health (not recorded which).

The chain carries TRBV4-3 and TRBJ2-2, with TRBD2 matching over 9 bases. After removal of 1 base from V and 6 bases from J, the junction contained 6 bases not matched to a gene. Per the germline V gene, CDR1 is LGHNA and CDR2 is YSLEER. This CDR3 is built from 16 residues. Here the CDR3 DNA reads TGCGCCAGCAGCCAAGCGGGTGGACTAGCGTCCGGGGAGCTGTTTTTT. Protein sequence: CASSQAGGLASGELFF.

In its sample, this clonotype was seen many times. The rearrangement joins TRBV7-6 to TRBJ1-4; D perhaps matches TRBD1 (5 bases). Trimming removed 5 bases at V and 3 bases at J, with 13 bases between. Per the germline V gene, CDR1 is SGHVS and CDR2 is FNYEAQ. The CDR3 has 15 residues. This CDR3 reads CASSAKGLSNEKLFF. The CDR3 DNA reads TGTGCCAGCAGCGCGAAGGGGTTGTCTAATGAAAAACTGTTTTTT.

This clonotype showed up many times. The gene calls are TRBV5-1 and TRBJ1-2, with D unclear. Germline V gene sequence: CDR1 SGHRS, CDR2 YFSETQ. The CDR3 spans 14 residues. Trimming cost V 0 bases and J 2 bases, with 8 bases left between them. CDR3 amino acids: CASSLVPQNYGYTF. CDR3 DNA: TGCGCCAGCAGCTTGGTGCCGCAGAACTATGGCTACACCTTC.

This clonotype was observed a handful of times. The V gene is TRBV7-6, the J gene TRBJ2-1; 11 bases match TRBD1. The CDR3 spans 18 residues. Germline loops: CDR1 SGHVS, CDR2 FNYEAQ. V lost 1 base and J lost 2; bases outside the gene matches: 7. CDR3 region: CASSLVRTGGVAYNEQFF. In DNA form, the CDR3 reads TGTGCCAGCAGCTTAGTGAGGACAGGGGGCGTAGCCTACAATGAGCAGTTCTTC.

This clonotype was detected ten times or more. V gene TRBV4-3 combines with J gene TRBJ1-1, with TRBD1 matching 7 bases. V was clipped by 1 base and J by 8 bases; unmatched bases: 7. The CDR3 covers 14 residues. Germline V gene data show CDR1 as LGHNA and CDR2 as YSLEER. The DNA for the CDR3 is TGCGCCAGCAGCCAAGGGGTACAGGGGAGGGAAGCTTTCTTT. It encodes CASSQGVQGREAFF.

This clonotype has at least ten counts. The chain employs TRBV6-1 and TRBJ2-7, with TRBD2 as a possible D gene (7 bases). The CDR3 is 18 residues long. V lost 6 bases and J 3 bases, leaving 27 bases between the germline ends. The V gene's germline CDR1 is MNHNS and CDR2 SASEGT. CDR3 sequence: CASSPLAPRGARSYEQYF. The CDR3 DNA reads TGTGCCAGCAGCCCACTCGCCCCCCGGGGGGCTCGTAGCTACGAGCAGTACTTC.

This clonotype was seen many times. This chain joins TRBV7-9 and TRBJ1-1, with D hard to call. The CDR3 runs 13 residues. Trimming left V 1 base short and J 5 bases short, with 8 bases between. Germline lookup yields CDR1 SEHNR and CDR2 FQNEAQ (reference sequence). CDR3: CASSLGSRTEAFF. The CDR3 nucleotides read TGTGCCAGCAGCTTAGGATCACGGACTGAAGCTTTCTTT.

Many counts were recorded for this clonotype. The V and J genes are TRBV18 and TRBJ1-2; 8 bases line up with TRBD1. This CDR3 contains 14 residues. The J segment lost 3 bases and the V segment lost 3 bases, leaving 3 bases of the junction unmatched. The V gene's germline CDR1 is KGHSH and CDR2 LQKENI. As DNA, the CDR3 is TGTGCCAGCTCACCGGGACAGGCTGACTATGGCTACACCTTC. Its translation is CASSPGQADYGYTF.

This clonotype was picked up many times. The genes are TRBV5-1 and TRBJ2-1; 12 bases fit TRBD2. The CDR3 spans 15 residues. Germline V gene data show CDR1 as SGHRS and CDR2 as YFSETQ. J gave up 5 bases and V 4 bases, and 4 bases lay outside the gene matches. The CDR3 coding sequence is TGCGCCAGCAGCCCGGGACTAGCGGGTAACAATGAGCAGTTCTTC. Its protein is CASSPGLAGNNEQFF.

This clonotype was seen ten or more times. The genes are TRBV20-1 and TRBJ2-2; D possibly matches TRBD1 or TRBD2 (5 bases each). The V end was cut by 7 bases, the J end by 0 bases, with 18 bases between. The CDR3 runs 16 residues. CDR1 is DFQATT, CDR2 SNEGSKA, per germline (reference sequence). Here the CDR3 reads CSVPPTGPTNTGELFF. The CDR3 DNA follows: TGCAGTGTTCCCCCCACGGGACCTACGAACACCGGGGAGCTGTTTTTT.

Many counts were recorded for this clonotype. V gene TRBV10-3 combines with J gene TRBJ2-7, with 8 nucleotides matching TRBD1. The J segment lost 2 bases and the V segment lost 10 bases, leaving 10 bases of the junction unmatched. The germline gives CDR1 ENHRY, CDR2 SYGVKD. The CDR3 extends over 14 amino acids. CDR3 residues: CATARTGPPYEQYF. The CDR3, as DNA: TGTGCCACAGCCAGGACAGGGCCTCCCTACGAGCAGTACTTC.

This clonotype was observed at least ten times. The chain carries TRBV20-1 and TRBJ2-5; tentative D call: TRBD1 (6 bases). This CDR3 is built from 16 residues. Germline loops: CDR1 DFQATT, CDR2 SNEGSKA (reference sequence). Trimming cost V 3 bases and J 3 bases, with 20 bases left between them. In DNA form, the CDR3 reads TGCAGTGCTAGTCATATCCCGGGACAAAGGAAAGAGACCCAGTACTTC. This sequence encodes CSASHIPGQRKETQYF.

The V gene is TRBV12-3 or TRBV12-4, the J gene TRBJ1-5, with no clear D. Deletions cut 5 bases from V and 2 bases from J, with 7 bases between. This CDR3 comprises 13 residues. The CDR3, as DNA: TGTGCCAGCAGTATAACAGGCAATCAGCCCCAGCATTTT. The encoded protein is CASSITGNQPQHF.

The chain uses TRBV3-1 and TRBJ2-3; D gene unclear. Trimming cost V 10 bases and J 0 bases, with 17 bases left between them. Germline loops: CDR1 LGHDT, CDR2 YNNKEL (reference sequence). CDR3 size: 15 residues. CDR3 bases: TGTGCCACCTGCCCCTTCGCCGGGAGCACAGATACGCAGTATTTT. It specifies CATCPFAGSTDTQYF.

This clonotype appeared a few times. The chain couples TRBV12-3 or TRBV12-4 to TRBJ2-3; TRBD2 agrees at 7 bases. With V trimmed by 3 bases and J by 0 bases, 12 bases remained unmatched. This CDR3 spans 18 amino acids. The CDR3: CASSFILGLADSTDTQYF. DNA for the CDR3: TGTGCCAGCAGTTTCATCTTGGGGCTAGCGGACAGCACAGATACGCAGTATTTT.

There are many counts of this clonotype. V usage is TRBV29-1 and J usage is TRBJ1-4; D is perhaps TRBD1 (6 bases). V lost 4 bases and J lost 7, with 13 bases in between. The CDR3 extends over 13 amino acids. CDR1 is SQVTM and CDR2 is ANQGSEA in the germline V gene. The CDR3 coding sequence is TGCAGCGTTGGTTCTGGGACACCTGAAAAACTGTTTTTT. Encoded protein: CSVGSGTPEKLFF.

This clonotype was seen many times. The chain couples TRBV4-1 to TRBJ2-1; D perhaps matches TRBD2 (6 bases). CDR1 and CDR2 from the germline V gene are MGHRA and YSYEKL. The V gene lost 8 bases and the J gene lost 7 bases, with 18 bases spanning the gap. The CDR3 runs 14 residues. CDR3 in amino acids: CASHSGLGGNEQFF. The CDR3 DNA is TGCGCCAGCCACTCGGGGCTGGGAGGTAATGAGCAGTTCTTC.

This clonotype appeared many times. CDR3 sequence reads: CATSTDRGIADTQYF. CDR3 nucleotides: TGTGCCACCAGCACCGACAGGGGGATCGCAGATACGCAGTATTTT. The V call is TRBV15, the J call TRBJ2-3, with 9 bases fitting TRBD1. V gave up 4 bases and J gave up 4 bases; unmatched junction bases: 6. This CDR3 is built from 15 residues. Germline CDR1 LNHNV, CDR2 YYDKDF (reference sequence). Full variable domain (missing parts from reference TRBV15 and TRBJ2-3): DAMVIQNPRYQVTQFGKPVTLSCSQTLNHNVMYWYQQKSSQAPKLLFHYYDKDFNNEADTPDNFQSRRPNTSFCFLDIRSPGLGDTAMYLCATSTDRGIADTQYFGPGTRLTVL.